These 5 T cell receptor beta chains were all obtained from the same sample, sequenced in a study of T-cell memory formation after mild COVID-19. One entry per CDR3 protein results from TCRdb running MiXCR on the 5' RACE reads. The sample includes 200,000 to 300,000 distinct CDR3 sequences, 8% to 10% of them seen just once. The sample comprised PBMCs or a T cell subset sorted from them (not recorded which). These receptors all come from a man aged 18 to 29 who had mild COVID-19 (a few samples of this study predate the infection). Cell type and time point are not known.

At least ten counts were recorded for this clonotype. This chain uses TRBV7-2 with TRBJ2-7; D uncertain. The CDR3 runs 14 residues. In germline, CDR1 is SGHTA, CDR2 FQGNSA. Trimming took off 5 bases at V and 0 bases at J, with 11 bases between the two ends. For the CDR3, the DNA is TGTGCCAGCAGCCCCCGGGTCGACTCCTACGAGCAGTACTTC. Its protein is CASSPRVDSYEQYF.

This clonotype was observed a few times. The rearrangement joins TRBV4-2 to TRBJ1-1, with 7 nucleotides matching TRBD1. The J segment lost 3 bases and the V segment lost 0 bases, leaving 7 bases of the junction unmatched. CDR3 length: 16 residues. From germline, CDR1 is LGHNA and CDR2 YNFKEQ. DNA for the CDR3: TGTGCCAGCAGCCAAGAGAACGGAGGGGGCCACACTGAAGCTTTCTTT. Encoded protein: CASSQENGGGHTEAFF.

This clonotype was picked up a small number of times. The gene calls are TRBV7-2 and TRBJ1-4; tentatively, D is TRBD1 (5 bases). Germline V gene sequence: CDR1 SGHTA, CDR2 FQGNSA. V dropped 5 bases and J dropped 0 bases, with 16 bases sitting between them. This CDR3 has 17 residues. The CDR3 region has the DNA TGTGCCAGCAGCCCTCGGGGACTATCAGCAACTAATGAAAAACTGTTTTTT. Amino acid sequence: CASSPRGLSATNEKLFF. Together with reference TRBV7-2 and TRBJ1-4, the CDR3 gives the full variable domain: GAGVSQSPSNKVTEKGKDVELRCDPISGHTALYWYRQSLGQGLEFLIYFQGNSAPDKSGLPSDRFSAERTGGSVSTLTIQRTQQEDSAVYLCASSPRGLSATNEKLFFGSGTQLSVL.

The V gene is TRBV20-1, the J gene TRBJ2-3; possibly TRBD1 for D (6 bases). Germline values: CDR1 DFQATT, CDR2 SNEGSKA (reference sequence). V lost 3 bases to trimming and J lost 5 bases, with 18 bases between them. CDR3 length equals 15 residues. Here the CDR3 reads CSASDARGSGDTQYF. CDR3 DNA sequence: TGCAGTGCTAGCGATGCCAGGGGATCCGGAGATACGCAGTATTTT.

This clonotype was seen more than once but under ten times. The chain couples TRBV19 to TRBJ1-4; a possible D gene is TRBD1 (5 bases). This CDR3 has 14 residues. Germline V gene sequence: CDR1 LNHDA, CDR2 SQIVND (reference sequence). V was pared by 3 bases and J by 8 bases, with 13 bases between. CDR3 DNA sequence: TGTGCCAGTAGTATTCAGGGAGGAAGAGAAAAACTGTTTTTT. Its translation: CASSIQGGREKLFF.